The next 2 T cell receptor beta chains were all read from a single sample in a study of blood T cells in healthy people across ages (dated by TCRdb to the mid-2010s). Libraries came from 5' RACE. The run used an Illumina HiSeq 2500. A second roughly 6 to 12 cycle PCR used a sample-barcoded 5' primer and a J-beta primer mix. TCRdb ran its own pipeline on the public reads, namely fastp trimming at Q25 and MiXCR clone calling, and kept in-frame beta chains. Merged by CDR3 protein, the rows form single entries marked with the most common genes and DNA. Counted in this sample were about 1.6 million distinct CDR3 sequences; about 35% of them appeared once. The ten largest account for 11% of the sample. Input material: blood. These receptors all come from a woman between 25 and 40 years old in good health.

V gene TRBV20-1 combines with J gene TRBJ2-5; tentatively, D is TRBD1 or TRBD2 (5 bases each). The J call may be wrong; the DNA end is better matched by TRBJ2-7. Per the germline V gene, CDR1 is DFQATT and CDR2 is SNEGSKA (reference sequence). There are 12 residues in the CDR3. The CDR3 region has the DNA TGCAGTGCTCCTAGGGGACCAGACGAGCAGTACTTC. As protein: CSAPRGPDEQYF.

This clonotype has just a few counts. V is TRBV4-1 and J is TRBJ2-3; TRBD2 matches at 9 bases. Trimming at V came to 3 bases and at J to 5 bases, leaving 9 bases not matched to a gene. The CDR3 contains 16 residues. The germline V gene encodes CDR1 MGHRA and CDR2 YSYEKL. The CDR3 DNA reads TGCGCCAGCAGCCAGCGGGGGGGGACAAAAGAAGATACGCAGTATTTT. Protein: CASSQRGGTKEDTQYF.